Listed here is a single TCR beta chain. The data are from a study of PD-1 blockade in classical Hodgkin lymphoma. Time point specified: cycle 4 day 1 (C4D1), after 5 to 7 weeks of nivolumab. All patients experienced relapse after autologous stem cell transplantation, and brentuximab vedotin exposure was variable. CDR1 is MNHEY, CDR2 SMNVEV, per germline (reference sequence). The CDR3 contains 14 residues. V shed 2 bases and J 2 bases; nucleotides not matched to a gene: 2. Only in-frame clones appear in the TCRdb table, and some are missing; sequencing was by immunoSEQ multiplex PCR. Of about 110,000 clones in the sample, about 92% were seen once.

The receptor's source is a human donor with classical Hodgkin lymphoma. The specimen was peripheral blood mononuclear cells (PBMCs), collected before the fourth cycle of nivolumab. The chain has TRBV27 and TRBJ2-5; 7 positions match TRBD1. CDR3 protein: CASSLKDRQETQYF. The CDR3 nucleotides are TGTGCCAGCAGTTTAAAGGACAGGCAAGAGACCCAGTACTTC.